The 9 T cell receptor beta chains below come from one sample, sequenced in a study of blood T cell repertoires in COVID-19. Here immunoSEQ multiplex PCR was the method, and the copy in TCRdb shows in-frame clones only, minus some. The repertoire consists of under 250,000 clones, with over 80% occurring once and the leading ten covering over 3%. Source material: PBMCs or T cells enriched from blood (not recorded which). These TCRs come from a woman in her thirties or forties who had been exposed to COVID-19.

The rearrangement uses TRBV12-3 or TRBV12-4 and TRBJ2-7, with a tentative D call TRBD1 (6 bases). Trimming removed 4 bases from V and 1 base from J, with 8 bases in between. The CDR3 has 13 amino acids. CDR3 in DNA: TGTGCCAGCAGTTGGACAGTTTCCTACGAGCAGTACTTC. It yields the protein CASSWTVSYEQYF.

V is TRBV5-6 and J is TRBJ2-7; TRBD2 agrees at 12 bases. The J segment lost 6 bases and the V segment lost 3 bases, leaving 10 bases of the junction unmatched. Looked up from germline, CDR1 is SGHDT and CDR2 is YYEEEE. The CDR3 has 16 residues. CDR3: CASSSLAGGPLGEQYV. The CDR3 DNA reads as TGTGCCAGCAGCTCCCTAGCGGGAGGGCCTTTAGGCGAGCAGTACGTC.

The genes are TRBV6-2 or TRBV6-3 and TRBJ1-2; TRBD1 might be the D (6 bases). V was pared by 6 bases and J by 8 bases, with 16 bases between. Per the germline V gene, CDR1 is MNHEY and CDR2 is SVGEGT. The CDR3 is made up of 13 amino acids. The CDR3 spells CASSPGQRRGYTF. CDR3 in DNA: TGTGCCAGCAGCCCTGGACAGCGTCGGGGCTACACCTTC.

V is TRBV4-3 and J is TRBJ2-1; 15 positions match TRBD2. The CDR3 has 19 residues. The J segment lost 0 bases and the V segment lost 1 base, leaving 4 bases of the junction unmatched. CDR1 LGHNA and CDR2 YSLEER come from the germline V gene. CDR3 DNA sequence: TGCGCCAGCAGCCAAGCCGGGACTAGCGGGAGGAGCTCCTACAATGAGCAGTTCTTC. Translated, it gives CASSQAGTSGRSSYNEQFF.

The chain links TRBV7-8 to TRBJ1-3; 7 nucleotides line up with TRBD1. After removal of 7 bases from V and 2 bases from J, the junction contained 2 bases not matched to a gene. The CDR3 consists of 13 residues. CDR1 SGHVS and CDR2 FQNEAQ come from the germline V gene. CDR3 in amino acids: CASNRGTGNTIYF. In DNA form, the CDR3 reads TGTGCCAGCAACAGGGGAACTGGAAACACCATATATTTT.

The V call is TRBV4-3, the J call TRBJ1-1, with 9 bases fitting TRBD1. This CDR3 has 16 residues. Trimming took 0 bases from V and 4 from J; bases not matched to a gene: 6. CDR1 and CDR2 from the germline V gene are LGHNA and YSLEER. CDR3 residues: CASSQEGGDRATEAFF. As DNA, the CDR3 is TGCGCCAGCAGCCAAGAGGGAGGGGACAGGGCCACTGAAGCTTTCTTT.

The gene calls are TRBV5-6 and TRBJ1-1; unclear D gene. CDR1 and CDR2 (germline): SGHDT, YYEEEE. V lost 2 bases and J 4 bases, leaving 9 bases between the germline ends. The CDR3 has 13 residues. The CDR3 DNA sequence: TGTGCCAGCAGCTTCCCGGGAAGCACTGAAGCTTTCTTT. Translating gives CASSFPGSTEAFF.

V usage is TRBV7-2 and J usage is TRBJ1-2; no reliable D call. The length of the CDR3 is 17 residues. V lost 4 bases, J lost 0 bases, and 18 bases lay in between. In germline, CDR1 is SGHTA, CDR2 FQGNSA. The CDR3 protein is CASSSEVGPPPNYGYTF. For the CDR3, the DNA is TGTGCCAGCAGCTCGGAGGTGGGTCCTCCCCCTAACTATGGCTACACCTTC.

The chain recombines TRBV24-1 with TRBJ1-1; 7 nucleotides align to TRBD1. The CDR3 runs to 15 residues. The germline CDR1 and CDR2 sequences are KGHDR and SFDVKD. The V segment lost 3 bases and the J segment 7 bases; nucleotides outside the gene matches: 10. CDR3 protein: CATSDTERGQHEAFF. The CDR3 DNA reads TGTGCCACCAGTGATACCGAAAGGGGACAGCATGAAGCTTTCTTT.